These T cell receptor beta chains were read from a single sample in a study of response to subunit inactivated influenza vaccine. TCRdb re-derived calls from the RT-PCR reads in MiXCR, one entry per CDR3 protein. The sample includes some 180,000 distinct CDR3 sequences, about 9.3% of them seen just once. Sequences were derived from non-naive T cells sorted from PBMCs, sampled on the day of vaccination. The receptor set was obtained from a man in his forties or fifties who received an inactivated influenza vaccine. The CDR3 runs from the conserved cysteine through the conserved F or W. D genes are given only for firm matches. The size entry is marked missing in some rows and otherwise reads once, few, many or a size class.

J: TRBJ2-3
D: .
V: TRBV5-1
size: few
CDR3: CASSFPSTDTQYF
DNA: TGCGCCAGCAGCTTCCCTAGCACAGATACGCAGTATTTT

J: TRBJ1-6
D: .
V: TRBV4-3
size: few
CDR3: CASSQDIGHSYNSPLHF
DNA: TGCGCCAGCAGCCAAGACATAGGGCACTCCTATAATTCACCCCTCCACTTT

J: TRBJ2-1
D: TRBD2
V: TRBV6-4
size: .
CDR3: CASSQAGGYGEQFF
DNA: TGTGCCAGCAGTCAAGCGGGGGGGTATGGTGAGCAGTTCTTC

J: TRBJ1-1
D: .
V: TRBV30
size: .
CDR3: CAWSVQRTEAFF
DNA: TGTGCCTGGAGTGTACAACGAACTGAAGCTTTCTTT

J: TRBJ2-1
D: .
V: TRBV28
size: once
CDR3: CASSFSTGHSYNEQFF
DNA: TGTGCCAGCAGTTTCTCTACTGGGCACTCCTACAATGAGCAGTTCTTC

J: TRBJ2-7
D: .
V: TRBV11-1
size: .
CDR3: CASSLGVGGLYEQYF
DNA: TGTGCCAGCAGCTTAGGCGTCGGGGGCCTCTACGAGCAGTACTTC

J: TRBJ2-5
D: TRBD1
V: TRBV4-1
size: few
CDR3: CASSQPARTGETQYF
DNA: TGCGCCAGCAGCCAACCTGCCCGGACAGGAGAGACCCAGTACTTC

J: TRBJ1-2
D: TRBD1
V: TRBV5-6
size: .
CDR3: CASSTGGANYGYTF
DNA: TGTGCCAGCAGCACAGGGGGAGCTAACTATGGCTACACCTTC

J: TRBJ2-5
D: TRBD1
V: TRBV3-1
size: few
CDR3: CASSHDGTENQETQYF
DNA: TGTGCCAGCAGCCACGATGGGACAGAGAACCAAGAGACCCAGTACTTC

J: TRBJ1-1
D: .
V: TRBV12-3/TRBV12-4
size: .
CDR3: CASNPGGDTEAFF
DNA: TGTGCCAGCAACCCCGGGGGGGACACTGAAGCTTTCTTT

J: TRBJ2-2
D: TRBD2
V: TRBV7-7
size: many
CDR3: CASTPWGTSFTSNTGELFF
DNA: TGTGCTAGCACGCCCTGGGGGACTAGCTTTACTTCGAACACCGGGGAGCTGTTTTTT

J: TRBJ2-7
D: .
V: TRBV15
size: .
CDR3: CATSRDSGTTSEQYF
DNA: TGTGCCACCAGCAGAGATAGTGGGACCACAAGCGAGCAGTACTTC

J: TRBJ2-1
D: TRBD2
V: TRBV11-2
size: .
CDR3: CASSSRLAGRGGAGYNEQFF
DNA: TGTGCCAGCAGCTCCCGACTAGCGGGGCGGGGGGGCGCGGGTTACAATGAGCAGTTCTTC

J: TRBJ1-1
D: .
V: TRBV7-9
size: few
CDR3: CASSLGLDEAFF
DNA: TGTGCCAGCAGCTTAGGACTGGATGAAGCTTTCTTT

J: TRBJ2-6
D: .
V: TRBV20-1
size: few
CDR3: CSASGFGSGANVLTF
DNA: TGCAGTGCCTCTGGTTTTGGCTCTGGGGCCAACGTCCTGACTTTC

J: TRBJ1-2
D: TRBD1
V: TRBV27
size: few
CDR3: CASTKDRVGFGYGYTF
DNA: TGTGCCAGCACCAAGGACAGGGTAGGGTTCGGCTATGGCTACACCTTC

J: TRBJ2-7
D: .
V: TRBV3-1
size: .
CDR3: CASSNLPGGGYEQYF
DNA: TGTGCCAGCAGCAACCTCCCTGGAGGGGGCTACGAGCAGTACTTC

J: TRBJ2-2
D: TRBD1
V: TRBV6-5
size: few
CDR3: CASSLDRGYTGELFF
DNA: TGTGCCAGCAGTTTAGACAGGGGGTACACCGGGGAGCTGTTTTTT

J: TRBJ2-5
D: .
V: TRBV4-1
size: many
CDR3: CASSQGQRETQYF
DNA: TGCGCCAGCAGCCAAGGACAGAGGGAGACCCAGTACTTC

J: TRBJ2-3
D: .
V: TRBV5-1
size: many
CDR3: CASSFRASTDTQYF
DNA: TGCGCCAGCAGCTTTAGGGCTAGCACAGATACGCAGTATTTT

J: TRBJ2-5
D: .
V: TRBV2
size: .
CDR3: CASSRGRGETQYF
DNA: TGTGCCAGCAGCCGGGGGAGAGGAGAGACCCAGTACTTC

J: TRBJ2-7
D: TRBD1
V: TRBV20-1
size: .
CDR3: CSASHPGTGAYEQYF
DNA: TGCAGTGCTAGTCATCCCGGGACAGGCGCCTACGAGCAGTACTTC

J: TRBJ1-1
D: .
V: TRBV3-1
size: .
CDR3: CASSQEGARSTEAFF
DNA: TGTGCCAGCAGCCAAGAGGGGGCGCGGAGCACTGAAGCTTTCTTT

J: TRBJ1-1
D: .
V: TRBV15
size: .
CDR3: CATSRDQAGRAFF
DNA: TGTGCCACCAGCAGAGATCAGGCAGGGCGGGCTTTCTTT

J: TRBJ2-5
D: .
V: TRBV29-1
size: many
CDR3: CSVAGLPQETQYF
DNA: TGCAGCGTCGCTGGACTCCCGCAAGAGACCCAGTACTTC

J: TRBJ2-3
D: TRBD2
V: TRBV20-1
size: .
CDR3: CSASLAGVPEGTQYF
DNA: TGCAGTGCTAGTCTAGCGGGGGTACCTGAGGGTACGCAGTATTTT

J: TRBJ2-3
D: .
V: TRBV6-4
size: .
CDR3: CASSGGQGPTDTQYF
DNA: TGTGCCAGCAGCGGGGGCCAAGGGCCCACAGATACGCAGTATTTT

J: TRBJ2-2
D: .
V: TRBV20-1
size: once
CDR3: CSAPQGSGTGELFF
DNA: TGCAGTGCTCCACAGGGTTCCGGCACCGGGGAGCTGTTTTTT

J: TRBJ2-3
D: .
V: TRBV5-5
size: many
CDR3: CASSFTTKDTQYF
DNA: TGTGCCAGCAGCTTTACAACTAAAGATACGCAGTATTTT

J: TRBJ1-1
D: .
V: TRBV4-2
size: .
CDR3: CASRREPLGTEAFF
DNA: TGTGCCAGCAGGAGAGAACCCCTGGGCACTGAAGCTTTCTTT

J: TRBJ2-4
D: .
V: TRBV12-3/TRBV12-4
size: many
CDR3: CASSADLAKNIQYF
DNA: TGTGCCAGCAGTGCCGACCTGGCCAAAAACATTCAGTACTTC

J: TRBJ2-5
D: .
V: TRBV18
size: .
CDR3: CASSPLPSLGTGRETQYF
DNA: TGTGCCAGCTCACCACTCCCATCATTAGGCACAGGGAGAGAGACCCAGTACTTC

J: TRBJ2-2
D: TRBD2
V: TRBV7-8
size: few
CDR3: CASSLLAGGVNTGELFF
DNA: TGTGCCAGCAGCTTACTAGCGGGGGGGGTGAACACCGGGGAGCTGTTTTTT

J: TRBJ2-1
D: .
V: TRBV29-1
size: many
CDR3: CSVGHNEQFF
DNA: TGCAGCGTGGGCCACAATGAGCAGTTCTTC

J: TRBJ1-2
D: .
V: TRBV30
size: .
CDR3: CAWSVGYGYTF
DNA: TGTGCCTGGAGTGTGGGTTATGGCTACACCTTC

J: TRBJ1-2
D: .
V: TRBV7-2
size: few
CDR3: CASSLMAGEGYTF
DNA: TGTGCCAGCAGCTTAATGGCAGGGGAGGGCTACACCTTC

J: TRBJ1-3
D: .
V: TRBV7-2
size: few
CDR3: CASSLVVGNTIYF
DNA: TGTGCCAGCAGCTTAGTTGTTGGAAACACCATATATTTT

J: TRBJ2-3
D: TRBD2
V: TRBV5-8
size: many
CDR3: CASSTGTSGSTDTQYF
DNA: TGTGCCAGCAGCACCGGGACTAGCGGGAGCACAGATACGCAGTATTTT

J: TRBJ1-1
D: .
V: TRBV27
size: many
CDR3: CASSQGLSDLNTEAFF
DNA: TGTGCCAGCAGTCAGGGACTATCCGATCTGAACACTGAAGCTTTCTTT

J: TRBJ2-5
D: .
V: TRBV3-1
size: .
CDR3: CASSQESVEITETQYF
DNA: TGTGCCAGCAGCCAAGAAAGTGTAGAGATCACTGAGACCCAGTACTTC

J: TRBJ1-2
D: .
V: TRBV28
size: many
CDR3: CASSLLGRPNYGYTF
DNA: TGTGCCAGCAGTTTACTAGGGCGCCCGAACTATGGCTACACCTTC

J: TRBJ2-2
D: .
V: TRBV7-2
size: .
CDR3: CASRAGTTTGELFF
DNA: TGTGCCAGCAGAGCAGGGACAACCACCGGGGAGCTGTTTTTT

J: TRBJ1-5
D: .
V: TRBV14
size: .
CDR3: CASSLGPNQPQHF
DNA: TGTGCCAGCAGCCTGGGACCAAATCAGCCCCAGCATTTT

J: TRBJ2-1
D: .
V: TRBV7-3
size: .
CDR3: CASSRGGVQPLDEQFF
DNA: TGTGCCAGCAGCCGTGGAGGGGTACAACCTTTGGATGAGCAGTTCTTC

J: TRBJ2-7
D: TRBD1
V: TRBV29-1
size: few
CDR3: CSVVFGTGTYEQYF
DNA: TGCAGCGTAGTTTTCGGGACAGGGACCTACGAGCAGTACTTC

J: TRBJ2-7
D: TRBD1
V: TRBV4-2
size: many
CDR3: CASSQPTGVSAYEQYF
DNA: TGTGCCAGCAGCCAACCGACAGGGGTTTCAGCATACGAGCAGTACTTC

J: TRBJ1-2
D: .
V: TRBV5-5
size: few
CDR3: CASSKGLSYGYTF
DNA: TGTGCCAGCAGCAAGGGACTGAGCTATGGCTACACCTTC

J: TRBJ1-4
D: .
V: TRBV28
size: .
CDR3: CASIPRRGKVITNEKLFF
DNA: TGTGCCAGCATCCCGAGGAGGGGAAAGGTGATCACTAATGAAAAACTGTTTTTT

J: TRBJ2-2
D: .
V: TRBV9
size: few
CDR3: CASSVLGEPNTGELFF
DNA: TGTGCCAGCAGCGTTTTGGGCGAACCGAACACCGGGGAGCTGTTTTTT

J: TRBJ1-4
D: .
V: TRBV5-6
size: .
CDR3: CASSLAGRREKLFF
DNA: TGTGCCAGCAGCTTGGCCGGCAGGCGTGAAAAACTGTTTTTT

J: TRBJ2-1
D: .
V: TRBV20-1
size: few
CDR3: CSVAPTLEQFF
DNA: TGCAGTGTCGCACCGACGCTTGAGCAGTTCTTC

J: TRBJ1-1
D: .
V: TRBV18
size: few
CDR3: CASSPRALGLYTEAFF
DNA: TGTGCCAGCTCACCACGAGCCCTTGGACTTTACACTGAAGCTTTCTTT

J: TRBJ2-5
D: .
V: TRBV12-3/TRBV12-4
size: .
CDR3: CASSFLGGSEETQYF
DNA: TGTGCCAGCAGTTTTCTCGGGGGTAGTGAGGAGACCCAGTACTTC

J: TRBJ2-3
D: .
V: TRBV4-2
size: few
CDR3: CASSQDGGGDTQYF
DNA: TGTGCCAGCAGCCAAGACGGGGGTGGCGATACGCAGTATTTT

J: TRBJ2-5
D: .
V: TRBV6-2/TRBV6-3
size: .
CDR3: CASSYPLVAGTVETQYF
DNA: TGTGCCAGCAGTTACCCCCTAGTGGCAGGGACGGTGGAGACCCAGTACTTC

J: TRBJ2-7
D: TRBD2
V: TRBV6-5
size: many
CDR3: CASSYEAGERYEQYF
DNA: TGTGCCAGCAGTTACGAGGCGGGAGAGCGCTACGAGCAGTACTTC

J: TRBJ2-3
D: .
V: TRBV29-1
size: many
CDR3: CSVEDQRPPWWSDTQYF
DNA: TGCAGCGTTGAAGATCAACGGCCCCCGTGGTGGTCAGATACGCAGTATTTT

J: TRBJ1-2
D: .
V: TRBV20-1
size: .
CDR3: CSARENYGYTF
DNA: TGCAGTGCCAGGGAAAACTATGGCTACACCTTC

J: TRBJ2-2
D: .
V: TRBV2
size: .
CDR3: CASSVQSGTGELFF
DNA: TGTGCCAGCAGTGTCCAAAGCGGCACCGGGGAGCTGTTTTTT

J: TRBJ2-1
D: TRBD2
V: TRBV14
size: many
CDR3: CASSRYFSPSGPFYNEQFF
DNA: TGTGCCAGCAGCCGCTACTTCTCCCCTAGCGGACCCTTTTACAATGAGCAGTTCTTC